The table lists the clone carrying this TCR beta chain with a few counts. Its antigen is not known. TCRdb keeps only in-frame clones here, not all; method: immunoSEQ multiplex PCR. Of approximately 40,000 clones detected, approximately 83% appear once; the ten largest clones hold around 20%. The germline gives CDR1 SGHVS, CDR2 FNYEAQ. Trimming removed 1 base from V and 6 bases from J, with 10 bases in between. The CDR3 is made up of 13 amino acids. This sample was included in a study of OX40 agonist ivuxolimab in advanced cancers. Study-wide background: Intravenous ivuxolimab at 0.01 to 10 mg/kg was given to patients every 2 weeks. The group had a mean age of around 60 years, ranged from roughly 23 to 79, and was around 82% male.

The study, taken as a whole, reports: Partial responders at 0.1-3.0 mg/kg had among the lowest clonal expansion. On average, CD8+ T cells had more expanded clones than CD4+.

The TCR was taken from an adult with an advanced solid tumor such as melanoma, head and neck, liver or kidney cancer. The chain recombines TRBV7-6 with TRBJ2-7, with a tentative D call TRBD2 (5 bases). The sequencing here drew on CD4+ or CD8+ T cells sorted from blood, taken in a trial of the OX40 agonist ivuxolimab. The CDR3 bases are TGTGCCAGCAGCTTAGGGCCCAGCGGCGAGCAGTACTTC. It is translated as CASSLGPSGEQYF. The full variable domain, with the rest looked up from reference TRBV7-6 and TRBJ2-7, is GAGVSQSPRYKVTKRGQDVALRCDPISGHVSLYWYRQALGQGPEFLTYFNYEAQQDKSGLPNDRFSAERPEGSISTLTIQRTEQRDSAMYRCASSLGPSGEQYFGPGTRLTVT.